Presented here are 25 T cell receptor beta chains from one specimen sequenced in a study of identical twins. TCRdb reprocessed the 5' RACE reads via MiXCR and lists one record per CDR3 protein. The data show about 210,000 distinct CDR3 sequences, around 10% seen once. Sequences were obtained from memory (CD45RO+) T cells sorted from blood. The receptors shown here come from a young woman in good health.

The chain is built from TRBV20-1 and TRBJ1-1; D remains ambiguous. In germline, CDR1 is DFQATT, CDR2 SNEGSKA (reference sequence). The CDR3 length is 15 residues. V gave up 0 bases and J gave up 3 bases, with 14 bases separating them. CDR3 residues: CSARDRRVLDTEAFF. The DNA for the CDR3 is TGCAGTGCTAGAGATCGTCGGGTTTTGGACACTGAAGCTTTCTTT.

This clonotype showed up many times. The CDR3, as DNA: TGCAGCGTTGATACAGGGTCGACAGATACGCAGTATTTT. Protein: CSVDTGSTDTQYF. The rearrangement joins TRBV29-1 to TRBJ2-3; tentatively, D is TRBD1 (6 bases). The CDR3 length is 13 residues. The V and J ends lost 3 bases and 3 bases respectively, with 10 bases between them. Germline CDR1 reads SQVTM; CDR2 reads ANQGSEA.

This clonotype has a handful of counts. This chain links TRBV18 with TRBJ2-1, with 10 bases lining up with TRBD2. Per germline, CDR1 KGHSH and CDR2 LQKENI. V was pared by 3 bases and J by 6 bases, with 11 bases of the junction left unmatched. The CDR3 has 17 residues. The CDR3 spells CASSPPYGAGGGNEQFF. CDR3 nucleotides: TGTGCCAGCTCACCTCCCTACGGAGCGGGAGGGGGCAATGAGCAGTTCTTC.

The V and J genes are TRBV6-1 and TRBJ1-2, with D uncertain. Trimming took off 3 bases at V and 7 bases at J, with 3 bases between the two ends. The CDR3 length is 10 residues. The germline CDR1 and CDR2 sequences are MNHNS and SASEGT. CDR3 in DNA: TGTGCCAGCAGTGATTTTGGCTACACCTTC. Translated: CASSDFGYTF.

This clonotype has just a few counts. V and J are TRBV27 and TRBJ1-4, with D maybe TRBD1 (6 bases). Trimming removed 5 bases from V and 7 bases from J, with 14 bases in between. In germline, CDR1 is MNHEY, CDR2 SMNVEV (reference sequence). The CDR3 covers 14 residues. CDR3 bases: TGTGCCAGCAGTCCAACAGGGTGGTTTGAAAAACTGTTTTTT. Its translation is CASSPTGWFEKLFF. Full variable domain (outside the CDR3, taken from reference TRBV27 and TRBJ1-4): EAQVTQNPRYLITVTGKKLTVTCSQNMNHEYMSWYRQDPGLGLRQIYYSMNVEVTDKGDVPEGYKVSRKEKRNFPLILESPSPNQTSLYFCASSPTGWFEKLFFGSGTQLSVL.

J is TRBJ2-7 and V is TRBV10-3; D call uncertain. CDR1 and CDR2 from the germline V gene are ENHRY and SYGVKD. V lost 0 bases, J lost 6 bases, and 3 bases lay in between. The CDR3 extends over 11 amino acids. The CDR3 loop is CAISESSEQYF. CDR3 sequence (DNA): TGTGCCATCAGTGAGTCCAGCGAGCAGTACTTC.

This clonotype turned up a few times. This rearrangement joins TRBV12-3 or TRBV12-4 to TRBJ1-3, with no clear D. V was trimmed by 2 bases and J by 7 bases, leaving 12 bases between them. CDR3 length equals 14 residues. The CDR3 spells CASSLTISRNTIYF. The CDR3, as DNA: TGTGCCAGCAGTTTAACAATATCCAGGAACACCATATATTTT.

This clonotype was picked up a small number of times. CDR3 loop: CASSLARLAYEQYF. The CDR3 DNA sequence: TGTGCCAGCAGCTTAGCGCGGCTAGCCTACGAGCAGTACTTC. The chain couples TRBV7-2 to TRBJ2-7; no firm D call. The V end lost 0 bases, the J end lost 2 bases, and 8 bases lay between the germline ends. The CDR3 consists of 14 residues. Germline CDR1 and CDR2: SGHTA and FQGNSA.

CDR3 in amino acids: CSARGAATNEKLFF. The CDR3 DNA reads as TGCAGTGCTAGAGGGGCCGCAACTAATGAAAAACTGTTTTTT. This chain connects TRBV20-1 to TRBJ1-4; D is ambiguous. This CDR3 is 14 amino acids long. Looked up from germline, CDR1 is DFQATT and CDR2 is SNEGSKA (reference sequence). Trimming took 1 base from V and 0 from J, leaving 6 bases between them.

This clonotype has just a few counts. The chain has TRBV5-6 and TRBJ2-7; 11 nucleotides align to TRBD2. Germline V gene data show CDR1 as SGHDT and CDR2 as YYEEEE. With V trimmed by 3 bases and J by 2 bases, 4 bases remained unmatched. The CDR3 loop spans 15 amino acids. CDR3 nucleotide sequence: TGTGCCAGCAGCTATGGGACTAGCGGTGCCTACGAGCAGTACTTC. This translates into CASSYGTSGAYEQYF.

This clonotype was seen a few times. This chain joins TRBV12-3 or TRBV12-4 and TRBJ1-5; D possibly corresponds to TRBD1 (5 bases). This CDR3 region has 12 residues. Trimming took off 5 bases at V and 11 bases at J, with 13 bases between the two ends. Here the CDR3 DNA reads TGTGCCAGCAGTACCCAGGGCCACTCCCAGCATTTT. Its protein product is CASSTQGHSQHF.

This clonotype has only a few counts. The rearrangement uses TRBV12-3 or TRBV12-4 and TRBJ2-3; no definite D call. Trimming stripped 3 bases from V and 1 base from J, with 11 bases between. There are 15 residues in the CDR3. CDR3 coding DNA: TGTGCCAGCAGTTTCCAAACTACTCGCACAGATACGCAGTATTTT. As protein: CASSFQTTRTDTQYF.

This clonotype showed up just a few times. CDR3 amino acids: CASSDWRADQETQYF. The CDR3 nucleotides are TGTGCCAGCAGCGACTGGCGAGCGGACCAAGAGACCCAGTACTTC. This sequence joins TRBV7-2 and TRBJ2-5; the D gene is possibly TRBD2 (5 bases). The CDR3 length is 15 residues. V was cut by 5 bases and J by 0 bases, with 13 bases left in between. Germline CDR1 is SGHTA and CDR2 is FQGNSA.

Ten or more counts support this clonotype. V gene TRBV5-1 combines with J gene TRBJ1-2, with D uncertain. CDR3 length equals 14 residues. The germline CDR1 and CDR2 sequences are SGHRS and YFSETQ. Deletions cut 0 bases from V and 3 bases from J, with 9 bases between. CDR3 sequence (DNA): TGCGCCAGCAGCTTGGAGGCGCTCTACTATGGCTACACCTTC. This codes for CASSLEALYYGYTF.

Points on this clonotype: This may come from a read error, since a much larger clone is one base off. DNA for the CDR3: TGCAGCAACGTCCCTCCCGACAGGCTAGAGACCCGGTACTTC. It yields the protein CSNVPPDRLETRYF. The chain joins TRBV29-1 to TRBJ2-5, with TRBD1 as a possible D gene (6 bases). Germline CDR1 reads SQVTM; CDR2 reads ANQGSEA. The CDR3 sequence is 14 residues long.

V gene TRBV6-5 combines with J gene TRBJ1-1; D ambiguous. V lost 2 bases, J lost 4 bases, and 11 bases lay in between. CDR1 is MNHEY and CDR2 is SVGAGI in the germline V gene. This CDR3 is built from 14 residues. The CDR3 here is CASSYGVRGTEAFF. As DNA, the CDR3 is TGTGCCAGCAGTTACGGGGTTCGGGGCACTGAAGCTTTCTTT.

This clonotype was observed a single time. The chain uses TRBV20-1 and TRBJ2-1; D is unclear. The germline V and J ends were trimmed by 1 base and 2 bases, with 15 bases remaining between them. Per the germline V gene, CDR1 is DFQATT and CDR2 is SNEGSKA (reference sequence). The CDR3 has 16 residues. Here the CDR3 DNA reads TGCAGTGCTAGAGCCTTTGGCGGACCTACCTACAATGAGCAGTTCTTC. As protein: CSARAFGGPTYNEQFF.

The sample holds a few counts of this clonotype. The chain has TRBV20-1 and TRBJ2-5; D remains unclear. V was shortened by 2 bases and J by 0 bases, with 10 bases between the two germline ends. The germline CDR1 and CDR2 sequences are DFQATT and SNEGSKA (reference sequence). The CDR3 is made up of 14 amino acids. For the CDR3, the DNA is TGCAGTGCTAGAAGACGTGACAACCAAGAGACCCAGTACTTC. Protein: CSARRRDNQETQYF.

This clonotype showed up many times. The CDR3, as DNA: TGTGCCAGCAGCTTGTATCGGTCAGGACAGGAGCATTCCTGGGAGCAGTACTTC. Translated, it gives CASSLYRSGQEHSWEQYF. The chain recombines TRBV11-1 with TRBJ2-7, with 7 nucleotides matching TRBD1. V trimming: 3 bases; J trimming: 7 bases; junction bases outside the gene matches: 21. CDR1 is SGHAT, CDR2 FQDESV, per germline (reference sequence). The CDR3 length is 18 residues.

This clonotype was observed a handful of times. The chain employs TRBV20-1 and TRBJ2-7; 7 nucleotides line up with TRBD1. This CDR3 region has 12 residues. Germline loops: CDR1 DFQATT, CDR2 SNEGSKA (reference sequence). V dropped 6 bases and J dropped 5; count of bases not matched to a gene: 7. The CDR3 loop is CSAPDRYDEQYF. CDR3 DNA sequence: TGCAGTGCCCCGGACAGGTACGACGAGCAGTACTTC.

This clonotype was picked up many times. The chain employs TRBV12-5 and TRBJ2-1; the match to TRBD2 covers 7 bases. The germline V gene has CDR1 LGHNT and CDR2 FRNRAP. V shed 4 bases and J 3 bases; nucleotides not matched to a gene: 3. CDR3 length equals 14 residues. The CDR3 DNA reads TGTGCTAGTGGTTCACGGACTAGCTACAATGAGCAGTTCTTC. It translates to CASGSRTSYNEQFF.

This clonotype was seen only once. A much larger clone differs by one base, so this may be a read error. The rearrangement joins TRBV18 to TRBJ2-1; unclear D gene. The V gene's germline CDR1 is KGHSH and CDR2 LQKENI. The CDR3 runs to 12 residues. The DNA for the CDR3 is TGTGCCAGCGGCGGCTCCTACAATGTGCAGTTCTTC. Encoded protein: CASGGSYNVQFF.

The table lists this clonotype with a few counts. The V call is TRBV5-1, the J call TRBJ1-1; D gene ambiguous. Deletions cut 1 base from V and 5 bases from J, with 9 bases between. CDR3 length equals 13 residues. Germline loops: CDR1 SGHRS, CDR2 YFSETQ. CDR3 nucleotide sequence: TGCGCCAGCAGCTTGTGGGGTGGTACTGAAGCTTTCTTT. It translates to CASSLWGGTEAFF.

The genes are TRBV6-1 and TRBJ2-7; no definite D call. Trimming shortened V by 6 bases and J by 4 bases, and 13 bases separated the two germline ends. The length of the CDR3 is 13 residues. The germline V gene has CDR1 MNHNS and CDR2 SASEGT. CDR3 in DNA: TGTGCCAGCAGCGGCCGCCTCGGGTACGAGCAGTACTTC. Translating it yields CASSGRLGYEQYF.

This clonotype was recorded at least ten times. This chain links TRBV12-3 or TRBV12-4 with TRBJ1-2; D unclear. V dropped 8 bases and J dropped 2 bases, with 6 bases sitting between them. The CDR3 loop spans 11 amino acids. The CDR3 region is CASGKNYGYTF. Here the CDR3 DNA reads TGTGCCAGCGGCAAGAACTATGGCTACACCTTC.